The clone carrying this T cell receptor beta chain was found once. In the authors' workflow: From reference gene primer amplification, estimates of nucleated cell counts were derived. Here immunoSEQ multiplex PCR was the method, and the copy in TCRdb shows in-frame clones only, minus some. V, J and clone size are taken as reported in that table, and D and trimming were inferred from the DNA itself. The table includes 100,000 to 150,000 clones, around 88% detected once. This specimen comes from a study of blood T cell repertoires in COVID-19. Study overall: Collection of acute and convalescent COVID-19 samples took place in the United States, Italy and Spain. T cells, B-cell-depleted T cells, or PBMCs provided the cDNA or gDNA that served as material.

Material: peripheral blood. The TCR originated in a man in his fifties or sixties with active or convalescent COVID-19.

CDR3 coding DNA: TGTGCCAGCAGCTTTATGAGGTTGACAGAGACCCAGTACTTC. Protein sequence: CASSFMRLTETQYF. The V and J genes are TRBV7-2 and TRBJ2-5; no clear D. Trimming took 3 bases from V and 4 from J, leaving 12 bases between them. The V gene's germline CDR1 is SGHTA and CDR2 FQGNSA. This CDR3 spans 14 amino acids. Based on the CDR3 plus reference TRBV7-2 and TRBJ2-5, the full variable domain is GAGVSQSPSNKVTEKGKDVELRCDPISGHTALYWYRQSLGQGLEFLIYFQGNSAPDKSGLPSDRFSAERTGGSVSTLTIQRTQQEDSAVYLCASSFMRLTETQYFGPGTRLLVL.